This T cell receptor beta chain is from a study of T cell responses to AZD1222 COVID-19 vaccine. Germline V gene lookup returns CDR1 MNHEY and CDR2 SVGEGT. V dropped 0 bases and J dropped 7; count of bases not matched to a gene: 6. The CDR3 spans 16 residues. Study-level findings and limits: It was only after the peak T cell response that any repertoires were sampled. Most donors were white British and more were female, and clonal diversity was possibly underestimated. Seropositive AZD1222 recipients at baseline numbered only five or six. Two AZD1222 doses significantly raised spike-specific TCR breadth and depth over controls.

Produced via immunoSEQ multiplex PCR; TCRdb's table is partial and in-frame only. The repertoire has some 130,000 clones, 86% of them found once; the top ten carry 20% to 25%. As for this clone: Its antigen is undetermined.

The source material was peripheral blood, sampled on day 0 of AZD1222 vaccination. This chain uses TRBV6-2 or TRBV6-3 with TRBJ2-1, with 10 bases lining up with TRBD2. The receptor comes from an adult in good health. The chain's CDR3 is CASSYSSAGGSNEQFF. The CDR3 coding sequence is TGTGCCAGCAGTTACTCATCAGCGGGGGGGTCAAATGAGCAGTTCTTC.